The rows below give T cell receptor beta chains drawn from one sample of a study of PD-1 blockade in classical Hodgkin lymphoma. Assay used: immunoSEQ multiplex PCR; TCRdb lists only in-frame clones, some missing. The sample shows about 22,000 clones, over 60% of them seen only once. Here the sequenced sample was peripheral blood mononuclear cells (PBMCs), taken before the second cycle of nivolumab. The receptors come from a human donor with classical Hodgkin lymphoma. CDR3s include the opening cysteine and the closing phenylalanine or tryptophan. A D gene is named only where the DNA matches it firmly. Clone size appears in some rows only: once, few, many, or a class for an expanded clone.

TRBV29-1	NA	TRBJ2-1	TRBD2	TGCAGCGTGGTTAGCGGGAGCTCCTACAATGAGCAGTTCTTC	CSVVSGSSYNEQFF
TRBV7-8	once	TRBJ2-1	TRBD2	TGTGCCAGCAGCCAGGGACTAGCGGCCCCCAAGGCTCTCTACAATGAGCAGTTCTTC	CASSQGLAAPKALYNEQFF
TRBV28	NA	TRBJ1-4	NA	TGTGCCAGCAGTTTCGGAGACAGTGCAACTAATGAAAAACTGTTTTTT	CASSFGDSATNEKLFF
TRBV6-6	NA	TRBJ2-1	NA	TGTGCCAGCAGTCCCCTAGGGGGAGGGTTGGAAAATGAGCAGTTCTTC	CASSPLGGGLENEQFF
TRBV28	NA	TRBJ1-3	NA	TGTGCCAGCAGTTTACCCACAGTTTCGAACACCATATATTTT	CASSLPTVSNTIYF
TRBV7-8	NA	TRBJ2-7	TRBD2	TGTGCCAGCAGCTCGTCCATCCCGGGACTAGCGGGAGACGAGCAGTACTTC	CASSSSIPGLAGDEQYF
TRBV29-1	once	TRBJ2-5	NA	TGCAGCGCATGGTGGCAGGAGACCCAGTACTTC	CSAWWQETQYF
TRBV7-9	once	TRBJ2-5	TRBD2	TGTGCCAGCAGCCCTGGGACTAGCGGGAGTGGTCAAGAGACCCAGTACTTC	CASSPGTSGSGQETQYF
TRBV19	NA	TRBJ1-3	NA	TGTGCCAGTACCAAGGGAGGGCGTGGAAACACCATATATTTT	CASTKGGRGNTIYF
TRBV5-1	NA	TRBJ2-1	NA	TGCGCCAGCAGCTTAAGGTATGGGGGCAATGAGCAGTTCTTC	CASSLRYGGNEQFF
TRBV19	NA	TRBJ1-1	TRBD1	TGTGCCAGTAGTACACCCGGGACAGGGGGCGATGAAGCTTTCTTT	CASSTPGTGGDEAFF
TRBV5-1	NA	TRBJ2-7	TRBD1	TGCGCCAGCAGCGGACCTGGACAGGTGGGTCACGAGCAGTACTTC	CASSGPGQVGHEQYF
TRBV19	NA	TRBJ2-5	TRBD1	TGTGCCAGTAGTCCCCCGGGACAGAAAAGGGAGACCCAGTACTTC	CASSPPGQKRETQYF
TRBV19	NA	TRBJ2-7	TRBD2	TGTGCCAGTTCCAGGACGGGGGAGGGGATCTACGAGCAGTACTTC	CASSRTGEGIYEQYF
TRBV28	NA	TRBJ2-7	NA	TGTGCCAGCAGTTGGGCACTCACCTACGAGCAGTACTTC	CASSWALTYEQYF
TRBV14	NA	TRBJ1-1	TRBD1	TGTGCCAGCAGGGCCGGGACAGGGGGAGACACTGAAGCTTTCTTT	CASRAGTGGDTEAFF
TRBV7-9	NA	TRBJ2-3	NA	TGTGCCAGCAGCTTAAGACCTCTAACGGGAGTGACAGATACGCAGTATTTT	CASSLRPLTGVTDTQYF
TRBV28	NA	TRBJ1-2	NA	TGTGCCAGCAGTACCGCACCAGCCCTTAACTATGGCTACACCTTC	CASSTAPALNYGYTF
TRBV6-5	NA	TRBJ2-3	NA	TGTGCCAGCCGCCGAATCTCCACAGATACGCAGTATTTT	CASRRISTDTQYF
TRBV27	NA	TRBJ2-1	NA	TGTGCCAGCACCCGTCACCCTGGCGCGGCCTACAATGAGCAGTTCTTC	CASTRHPGAAYNEQFF
TRBV19	NA	TRBJ2-1	NA	TGTGCCAGTAGTGTTAGCGGCTACAATGAGCAGTTCTTC	CASSVSGYNEQFF
TRBV5-1	NA	TRBJ2-1	NA	TGCGCCAGCAGCTTTTTTTGGGGCTCCGGTGATGAGCAGTTCTTC	CASSFFWGSGDEQFF
TRBV28	NA	TRBJ1-4	TRBD1	TGTGCCAGCAGTGCCACGACAGGGGGGATTGGAAAATTGTTTTTT	CASSATTGGIGKLFF
TRBV6-6	NA	TRBJ2-7	TRBD1	TGTGCCAGCAGTACGGGACAGGGGATCTACGAGCAGTACTTC	CASSTGQGIYEQYF
TRBV11-3	NA	TRBJ2-1	NA	TGTGCCAGCAGCTCTGGGGGGCTGGCCGACTCGGCGGTGCAGTTCTTC	CASSSGGLADSAVQFF
TRBV18	NA	TRBJ2-1	TRBD1	TGTGCCAGCTCACCAACGGGACAGGGGGCCAATGAGCAGTTCTTC	CASSPTGQGANEQFF